The T cell receptor (beta chain) under discussion was sequenced for a study of T cell repertoires in ileal Crohn's disease. About the study: Surgery for a complication: stricturing in about 61%, penetrating in approximately 40%.

General observations from the study: Compared with non-smokers, active smokers at surgery showed more clonal expansions. Endoscopic recurrence occurred in every patient whose clonality exceeded 26.8%.

Data came from immunoSEQ multiplex PCR; TCRdb stores just in-frame clones and leaves some out. The top ten clones hold about 14% of a sample with 2,000 to 2,500 clones, 74% of them seen once. In this sample, this clone is medium-sized. What it binds is unknown. Trimming removed 6 bases from V and 4 bases from J; junction bases left unmatched: 8. The CDR3 has 15 residues. Germline assignment: CDR1 SGHDT and CDR2 YYEEEE. The sorted cells were lamina propria lymphocytes from surgical specimens, first isolated by density gradient. Included were adult ileal or ileocolonic Crohn's patients indicated for ileocolonic resection.

The chain couples TRBV5-6 to TRBJ2-3, with TRBD2 identical over 10 bases. The sample was CD8+ T cells from ileum. This receptor was obtained from an adult with Crohn's disease. Some clones in this sample may be carry-over from other donors' samples. CDR3 sequence (DNA): TGTGCCAGCATCGAGCTAGCGGGAGTGGCAGATACGCAGTATTTT. Translating gives CASIELAGVADTQYF.